This entry lists 4 T cell receptor beta chains sequenced from one sample in a study of CD8 T cells in ankylosing spondylitis. TCRdb analysed the 5' RACE reads with MiXCR anew, one entry per CDR3 protein. The sample lists approximately 150,000 distinct CDR3 sequences; around a third were seen once. Sequenced input: synovial fluid, either unsorted or a sorted T cell fraction (not recorded which). The receptors here all came from a male donor with ankylosing spondylitis.

This clonotype was counted at least ten times. The chain has TRBV28 and TRBJ2-5; D perhaps matches TRBD2 (6 bases). The V and J ends lost 6 bases and 5 bases respectively, with 10 bases between them. This CDR3 has 12 residues. Germline-derived CDR1 and CDR2 are MDHEN and SYDVKM. The CDR3 reads CASSRGRETQYF. Here the CDR3 DNA reads TGTGCCAGCAGCCGAGGGAGGGAGACCCAGTACTTC.

This CDR3 reads CASSPTQSRYYNEQFF. The DNA of the CDR3 is TGCGCCAGCAGCCCTACGCAAAGTCGGTACTACAATGAGCAGTTCTTC. The chain employs TRBV5-1 and TRBJ2-1; no clear D gene. Per germline, CDR1 SGHRS and CDR2 YFSETQ. V lost 4 bases and J lost 3, with 17 bases in between. This CDR3 contains 16 residues.

The chain uses TRBV12-3 or TRBV12-4 and TRBJ1-5, with a possible D match to TRBD1 (6 bases). Trimming pared 5 bases from V and 7 bases from J, leaving 21 bases between. The CDR3 spans 16 residues. Here the CDR3 DNA reads TGTGCCAGCAGTCCCGGAAGTTACAGGGTCGGGCAGCCCCAGCATTTT. Its protein product is CASSPGSYRVGQPQHF.

The J gene is TRBJ2-3, the V gene TRBV29-1; TRBD2 matches at 9 bases. With V trimmed by 7 bases and J by 1 base, 9 bases remained unmatched. Germline V gene data show CDR1 as SQVTM and CDR2 as ANQGSEA. The CDR3 sequence is 15 residues long. Here the CDR3 DNA reads TGCAGCGCAGAGGGGCGGGAGGGCCGCACAGATACGCAGTATTTT. Its translation: CSAEGREGRTDTQYF.